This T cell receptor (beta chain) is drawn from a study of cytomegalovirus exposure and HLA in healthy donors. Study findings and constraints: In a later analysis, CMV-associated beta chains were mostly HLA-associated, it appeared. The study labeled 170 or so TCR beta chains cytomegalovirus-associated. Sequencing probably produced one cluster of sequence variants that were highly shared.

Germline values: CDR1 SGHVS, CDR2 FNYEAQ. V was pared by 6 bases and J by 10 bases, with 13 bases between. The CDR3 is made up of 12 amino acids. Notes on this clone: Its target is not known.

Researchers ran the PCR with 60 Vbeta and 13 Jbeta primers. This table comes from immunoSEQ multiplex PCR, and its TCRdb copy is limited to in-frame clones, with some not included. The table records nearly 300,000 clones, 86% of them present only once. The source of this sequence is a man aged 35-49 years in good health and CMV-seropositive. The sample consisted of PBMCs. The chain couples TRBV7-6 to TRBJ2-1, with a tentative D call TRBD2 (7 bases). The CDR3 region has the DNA TGTGCCAGCAGAGGAGGGGGAGGGGAGCAGTTCTTC. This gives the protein CASRGGGGEQFF.